The 28 T cell receptor beta chains below all came from one sample that was sequenced in a study of shared clonotypes between healthy human individuals (dated by TCRdb to about 2020). Library method: the immunoSEQ multiplex PCR assay. TCRdb's version of the immuneACCESS table is confined to in-frame rearrangements and falls short of the full clone set. An unresolved V gene accounts for under half of the shortfall where checked; the remainder is of unknown origin. Present in this sample are 2 million to 2.5 million clones, 93% of which were seen just once. Approximately 0.35% of the sample rests with the top ten. Sequencing was performed on naive CD4+ T cells from PBMCs. Interpreted using the paper, the cell subset or site label stands for: CD45RA+ positively selected. These TCRs come from a young man in good health. Some clones in this sample may be carry-over from other donors' samples.

As for this clone: In the same sample, other DNA sequences code for this CDR3. This chain joins TRBV5-1 and TRBJ1-1, with 8 bases aligning to TRBD1. The CDR3 is made up of 14 amino acids. Losses at the gene ends were 4 bases for V and 1 base for J; bases not matched to a gene: 3. Germline assignment: CDR1 SGHRS and CDR2 YFSETQ. The DNA for the CDR3 is TGCGCCAGCAGCGGGGGGACAGGGAACACTGAAGCTTTCTTT. It translates to CASSGGTGNTEAFF.

The V gene is TRBV5-1, the J gene TRBJ2-7; D might be TRBD1 (6 bases). CDR3 length: 14 residues. V was clipped by 7 bases and J by 2 bases, with 16 bases between them. In germline, CDR1 is SGHRS, CDR2 YFSETQ. The CDR3 coding sequence is TGCGCCAGCGCCTCAACAGGGAGACCCTACGAGCAGTACTTC. Translation: CASASTGRPYEQYF.

The rearrangement links TRBV5-6 to TRBJ2-7, with 7 bases that match TRBD2. The CDR3 runs to 12 residues. From germline, CDR1 is SGHDT and CDR2 YYEEEE. Trimming took 4 bases from V and 5 from J; bases not matched to a gene: 3. The CDR3 here is CASSPGGDEQYF. CDR3 DNA: TGTGCCAGCAGCCCTGGGGGGGACGAGCAGTACTTC.

The J gene is TRBJ2-7, the V gene TRBV7-6, with D perhaps TRBD2 (7 bases). The germline gives CDR1 SGHVS, CDR2 FNYEAQ. CDR3 length equals 15 residues. Deletions cut 7 bases from V and 3 bases from J, with 19 bases between. In DNA form, the CDR3 reads TGTGCCAGCACTGAAGGGAAGGGGGGGATCTACGAGCAGTACTTC. Encoded protein: CASTEGKGGIYEQYF.

This rearrangement joins TRBV4-1 to TRBJ2-2; D not certain. The germline CDR1 and CDR2 sequences are MGHRA and YSYEKL. Trimming pared 0 bases from V and 7 bases from J, leaving 9 bases between. The CDR3 totals 14 residues. CDR3 amino acids: CASSQDERIGELFF. For the CDR3, the DNA is TGCGCCAGCAGCCAAGACGAGAGGATCGGGGAGCTGTTTTTT.

Comments on this clone: Distinct nucleotide sequences in the sample also encode this CDR3. V gene TRBV28 combines with J gene TRBJ2-2, with D unclear. CDR1 is MDHEN and CDR2 is SYDVKM in the germline V gene. Trimming removed 2 bases at V and 3 bases at J, with 7 bases between. CDR3 length: 14 amino acids. DNA of the CDR3: TGTGCCAGCAGTTTAAGGCAGTACACCGGGGAGCTGTTTTTT. It translates to CASSLRQYTGELFF. Based on the CDR3 plus reference TRBV28 and TRBJ2-2, the full variable domain is DVKVTQSSRYLVKRTGEKVFLECVQDMDHENMFWYRQDPGLGLRLIYFSYDVKMKEKGDIPEGYSVSREKKERFSLILESASTNQTSMYLCASSLRQYTGELFFGEGSRLTVL.

The gene calls are TRBV7-2 and TRBJ2-5, with D possibly being TRBD2 (6 bases). The CDR3 covers 14 residues. Germline-derived CDR1 and CDR2 are SGHTA and FQGNSA. Trimming took off 7 bases at V and 6 bases at J, with 18 bases between the two ends. The chain's CDR3 is CASTEGGGAQTQYF. As DNA, the CDR3 is TGTGCCAGCACCGAGGGAGGAGGGGCACAGACCCAGTACTTC. The variable domain in full, with the rest retrieved from reference TRBV7-2 and TRBJ2-5, is GAGVSQSPSNKVTEKGKDVELRCDPISGHTALYWYRQSLGQGLEFLIYFQGNSAPDKSGLPSDRFSAERTGGSVSTLTIQRTQQEDSAVYLCASTEGGGAQTQYFGPGTRLLVL.

CDR3 in DNA: TGTGCCAGCAGCTTAATGGGTCCTTTGGCCGGAAACACCATATATTTT. It encodes CASSLMGPLAGNTIYF. The rearrangement links TRBV7-3 to TRBJ1-3; D is ambiguous. CDR3 size: 16 residues. Trimming removed 1 base at V and 4 bases at J, with 14 bases between. Looked up from germline, CDR1 is SGHTA and CDR2 is FQGTGA.

The J gene is TRBJ2-2, the V gene TRBV7-9; D is uncertain. Germline V gene sequence: CDR1 SEHNR, CDR2 FQNEAQ (reference sequence). This CDR3 contains 15 residues. V lost 2 bases and J lost 4, with 11 bases in between. CDR3 in amino acids: CASSLLGPSTGELFF. Written as DNA, the CDR3 is TGTGCCAGCAGCTTATTAGGGCCGAGCACCGGGGAGCTGTTTTTT.

J is TRBJ2-5 and V is TRBV27; D tentatively fits TRBD1 or TRBD2 (5 bases each). The CDR3 has 15 amino acids. The V end lost 6 bases, the J end lost 2 bases, and 16 bases lay between the germline ends. The V gene's germline CDR1 is MNHEY and CDR2 SMNVEV (reference sequence). DNA of the CDR3: TGTGCCAGCAGCCTAAGGGACGGCACACAAGAGACCCAGTACTTC. This sequence encodes CASSLRDGTQETQYF.

The chain couples TRBV7-3 to TRBJ2-3; 9 nucleotides line up with TRBD2. Germline CDR1 SGHTA, CDR2 FQGTGA. With V trimmed by 2 bases and J by 6 bases, 6 bases remained unmatched. CDR3 length: 15 amino acids. The CDR3 coding sequence is TGTGCCAGCAGCTTAGCTAGCGGGGCCTTGGATACGCAGTATTTT. This gives the protein CASSLASGALDTQYF.

The J gene is TRBJ1-1, the V gene TRBV4-3, with D possibly matching TRBD1 (5 bases). The germline V gene has CDR1 LGHNA and CDR2 YSLEER. V dropped 3 bases and J dropped 3 bases, with 20 bases sitting between them. The CDR3 spans 17 residues. The CDR3 nucleotides are TGCGCCAGCAGCCATTTGCCTTGGGCCAGGGAAGACACTGAAGCTTTCTTT. Translated: CASSHLPWAREDTEAFF.

This sequence joins TRBV19 and TRBJ1-1; D may be TRBD1 (5 bases). The CDR3 loop spans 14 amino acids. Germline V gene lookup returns CDR1 LNHDA and CDR2 SQIVND (reference sequence). V was cut by 6 bases and J by 4 bases, with 15 bases left in between. The CDR3 region has the DNA TGTGCCAGTAGAATTATGGAGGGGACCACTGAAGCTTTCTTT. This translates into CASRIMEGTTEAFF.

The gene calls are TRBV7-8 and TRBJ2-1; 7 positions agree with TRBD2. CDR3 size: 15 residues. Trimming at V came to 5 bases and at J to 2 bases, leaving 6 bases not matched to a gene. Looked up from germline, CDR1 is SGHVS and CDR2 is FQNEAQ. CDR3 protein: CASSPGAGAYNEQFF. The CDR3 DNA reads TGTGCCAGCAGCCCCGGGGCGGGGGCCTACAATGAGCAGTTCTTC.

This clone was found once. The CDR3 DNA sequence: TGTGCCATCCGGGACCGAACTAACTATGGCTACACCTTC. Its translation: CAIRDRTNYGYTF. This rearrangement joins TRBV6-5 to TRBJ1-2; D possibly corresponds to TRBD1 (5 bases). CDR3 length equals 13 residues. Germline V lookup: CDR1 MNHEY, CDR2 SVGAGI. V was trimmed by 10 bases and J by 0 bases, leaving 12 bases between them.

The V gene is TRBV27, the J gene TRBJ2-5, with D perhaps matching TRBD1 (5 bases). The CDR3 length is 17 residues. Germline V lookup: CDR1 MNHEY, CDR2 SMNVEV (reference sequence). With 6 bases removed from V and 3 bases from J, the gap between germline ends came to 23 bases. CDR3 in amino acids: CASSRTWAGYVEETQYF. The CDR3 DNA reads TGTGCCAGCAGCCGAACTTGGGCAGGGTATGTAGAAGAGACCCAGTACTTC.

This chain connects TRBV10-3 to TRBJ2-1; 10 nucleotides match TRBD2. Per germline, CDR1 ENHRY and CDR2 SYGVKD. V shed 6 bases and J 1 base; nucleotides not matched to a gene: 3. The CDR3 runs 15 residues. The CDR3 sequence: CAIRIAGGSYNEQFF. CDR3 DNA: TGTGCCATCAGGATAGCGGGAGGATCCTACAATGAGCAGTTCTTC.

V is TRBV5-4 and J is TRBJ2-2; 7 bases agree with TRBD2. Losses at the gene ends were 6 bases for V and 2 bases for J; bases not matched to a gene: 10. Germline assignment: CDR1 SGHNT and CDR2 YYREEE (reference sequence). The CDR3 is 16 amino acids. This CDR3 reads CASNSGRGLNTGELFF. Written as DNA, the CDR3 is TGTGCCAGCAACTCTGGGAGGGGACTAAACACCGGGGAGCTGTTTTTT.

The chain is built from TRBV2 and TRBJ1-2, with D possibly matching TRBD1 (6 bases). The V and J ends lost 7 bases and 5 bases respectively, with 20 bases between them. The CDR3 has 15 residues. In germline, CDR1 is SNHLY, CDR2 FYNNEI. The CDR3 protein is CASTRDRGGGYGYTF. Written as DNA, the CDR3 is TGTGCCAGCACCAGGGACCGAGGGGGTGGGTATGGCTACACCTTC.

The chain joins TRBV27 to TRBJ2-7; perhaps TRBD1 as D (6 bases). Germline values: CDR1 MNHEY, CDR2 SMNVEV (reference sequence). The CDR3 is 15 amino acids. Trimming shortened V by 2 bases and J by 5 bases, and 16 bases separated the two germline ends. The CDR3: CASSLSHGRGDEQYF. As DNA, the CDR3 is TGTGCCAGCAGTTTAAGCCACGGCAGGGGCGACGAGCAGTACTTC.

This clone was detected only a few times. V usage is TRBV2 and J usage is TRBJ2-7; tentatively, D is TRBD2 (5 bases). Trimming pared 0 bases from V and 4 bases from J, leaving 10 bases between. The CDR3 sequence is 14 residues long. From germline, CDR1 is SNHLY and CDR2 FYNNEI. The CDR3 DNA sequence: TGTGCCAGCAGTGAAGCGGACTCGCAGTACGAGCAGTACTTC. Amino acids: CASSEADSQYEQYF.

The gene calls are TRBV7-9 and TRBJ2-7; either TRBD1 or TRBD2 may supply D (5 bases each). Trimming shortened V by 2 bases and J by 0 bases, and 11 bases separated the two germline ends. Germline values: CDR1 SEHNR, CDR2 FQNEAQ (reference sequence). The CDR3 length is 15 residues. The DNA for the CDR3 is TGTGCCAGCAGCTTATGGGCAGGGAGCTCCTACGAGCAGTACTTC. As protein: CASSLWAGSSYEQYF.

Concerning this clone itself: Within the sample, other DNA sequences also encode this same CDR3. V is TRBV7-9 and J is TRBJ2-2; D remains unclear. The CDR3 extends over 14 amino acids. V lost 1 base and J lost 1, with 4 bases in between. The germline CDR1 and CDR2 sequences are SEHNR and FQNEAQ (reference sequence). The CDR3 loop reads CASSLGVNTGELFF. As DNA, the CDR3 is TGTGCCAGCAGCTTAGGGGTGAACACCGGGGAGCTGTTTTTT.

V is TRBV11-2 and J is TRBJ1-2, with D tentatively TRBD1 (5 bases). Germline V gene data show CDR1 as SGHAT and CDR2 as FQNNGV. Trimming pared 4 bases from V and 2 bases from J, leaving 14 bases between. CDR3 length equals 15 residues. CDR3 nucleotides: TGTGCCAGCAGCTCCAGATGGGGACTAAACTATGGCTACACCTTC. Translation gives CASSSRWGLNYGYTF.

This clone was observed a single time. The chain carries TRBV9 and TRBJ1-3; 11 bases are a match to TRBD1. V dropped 4 bases and J dropped 1; count of bases not matched to a gene: 4. The CDR3 is made up of 16 amino acids. Germline V lookup: CDR1 SGDLS, CDR2 YYNGEE. The CDR3: CASSRGQGESGNTIYF. CDR3 sequence (DNA): TGTGCCAGCAGCAGGGGACAGGGGGAGTCTGGAAACACCATATATTTT.

The V gene is TRBV10-2, the J gene TRBJ2-1, with 10 bases identical to TRBD2. CDR1 and CDR2 from the germline V gene are WSHSY and SAAADI. With 6 bases clipped from V and 6 bases from J, the junction kept 8 bases outside the gene matches. CDR3 length: 15 residues. CDR3: CASSAGSGRVNEQFF. DNA for the CDR3: TGCGCCAGCAGCGCGGGGAGCGGGAGGGTCAATGAGCAGTTCTTC.

The rearrangement uses TRBV5-1 and TRBJ2-7, with 10 bases aligning to TRBD2. The CDR3 has 15 amino acids. The V gene end was trimmed by 3 bases and the J gene end by 2 bases; junction bases not matched to a gene: 5. CDR1 is SGHRS and CDR2 is YFSETQ in the germline V gene. In DNA form, the CDR3 reads TGCGCCAGCAGCTCCCTAGCGGGAGACGCCTACGAGCAGTACTTC. This codes for CASSSLAGDAYEQYF.

This chain links TRBV6-1 with TRBJ2-3, with D uncertain. Trimming cost V 7 bases and J 0 bases, with 8 bases left between them. This CDR3 spans 13 amino acids. Germline CDR1 reads MNHNS; CDR2 reads SASEGT. The CDR3 DNA sequence: TGTGCCAGCACCCAAACTAGCACAGATACGCAGTATTTT. Protein sequence: CASTQTSTDTQYF.